The 11 T cell receptor beta chains in this list originate from one sample, sequenced in a study of blood T cell repertoires in COVID-19. The table came from immunoSEQ multiplex PCR; TCRdb's copy has only in-frame clones and leaves some out. Of fewer than 150,000 clones listed, approximately 83% are singletons. What was sequenced was peripheral blood. These receptors originate from a woman aged 45-59 years who had recovered from COVID-19.

The chain couples TRBV6-2 or TRBV6-3 to TRBJ1-2; D not certain. CDR1 and CDR2 from the germline V gene are MNHEY and SVGEGT. V was shortened by 3 bases and J by 2 bases, with 7 bases between the two germline ends. This CDR3 region has 13 residues. CDR3 residues: CASSYDNNYGYTF. The CDR3 coding sequence is TGTGCCAGCAGTTATGACAACAACTATGGCTACACCTTC.

The J gene is TRBJ2-7, the V gene TRBV3-1 (or the pseudogene TRBV3-2); tentatively, D is TRBD1 (5 bases). The V and J ends lost 2 bases and 5 bases respectively, with 10 bases between them. Germline CDR1 reads LGHDT; CDR2 reads YNNKEL (reference sequence). This CDR3 is 13 amino acids long. The CDR3 region is CASSQRREDEQYF. The CDR3 DNA is TGTGCCAGCAGCCAACGCAGGGAAGACGAGCAGTACTTC.

The chain combines TRBV6-5 with TRBJ1-1; D is unresolved. The CDR3 totals 12 residues. Germline V gene data show CDR1 as MNHEY and CDR2 as SVGAGI. V gave up 7 bases and J gave up 2 bases, with 8 bases separating them. CDR3 DNA sequence: TGTGCCAGCACTGCAGGTAACACTGAAGCTTTCTTT. This sequence encodes CASTAGNTEAFF.

J is TRBJ2-2 and V is TRBV27; 10 bases line up with TRBD2. V gave up 2 bases and J gave up 7 bases; unmatched junction bases: 4. Germline V CDR1 and CDR2: MNHEY, SMNVEV (reference sequence). This CDR3 has 15 amino acids. The CDR3 DNA follows: TGTGCCAGCAGTTTAATCGCTAGCGGGAGCGGGGAGCTGTTTTTT. Amino acids: CASSLIASGSGELFF.

This clone has a single count. This chain links TRBV11-2 with TRBJ1-1, with D perhaps TRBD1 (6 bases). Trimming left V 1 base short and J 3 bases short, with 9 bases between. This CDR3 comprises 14 residues. Germline values: CDR1 SGHAT, CDR2 FQNNGV. The CDR3 here is CASSLVPGDTEAFF. Here the CDR3 DNA reads TGTGCCAGCAGCTTAGTTCCAGGGGACACTGAAGCTTTCTTT.

The chain carries TRBV5-1 and TRBJ2-3, with 7 bases identical to TRBD2. Trimming at V came to 4 bases and at J to 0 bases, leaving 5 bases not matched to a gene. Germline-derived CDR1 and CDR2 are SGHRS and YFSETQ. The CDR3 is 15 amino acids. The CDR3 DNA sequence: TGCGCCAGCAGCGGTTTAGCGGGCAGCACAGATACGCAGTATTTT. Translating it yields CASSGLAGSTDTQYF.

The chain links TRBV2 to TRBJ2-2, with D possibly matching TRBD2 (6 bases). Trimming shortened V by 7 bases and J by 0 bases, and 12 bases separated the two germline ends. The CDR3 sequence is 15 residues long. CDR1 and CDR2 (germline): SNHLY, FYNNEI. CDR3 amino acids: CASKERGTNTGELFF. CDR3 sequence (DNA): TGTGCCAGCAAAGAACGGGGGACGAACACCGGGGAGCTGTTTTTT.

The chain couples TRBV6-5 to TRBJ1-5; D gene uncertain. The germline V and J ends were trimmed by 3 bases and 2 bases, with 14 bases remaining between them. Germline CDR1 and CDR2: MNHEY and SVGAGI. CDR3 length equals 16 residues. CDR3 in amino acids: CASSYSGFSGNQPQHF. CDR3 bases: TGTGCCAGCAGTTATTCAGGCTTCTCGGGCAATCAGCCCCAGCATTTT.

The CDR3 here is CASSSGTDYNEQFF. DNA of the CDR3: TGTGCCAGCAGCTCCGGGACAGACTACAATGAGCAGTTCTTC. The V call is TRBV7-3, the J call TRBJ2-1, with 7 bases matching TRBD1. The junction had 3 bases not matched to a gene; V was cut back by 4 bases and J by 3 bases. CDR1 and CDR2 (germline): SGHTA, FQGTGA. The CDR3 covers 14 residues.

The chain recombines TRBV5-1 with TRBJ1-4; a weak D match, TRBD1 (5 bases). Germline V gene sequence: CDR1 SGHRS, CDR2 YFSETQ. The V end lost 4 bases, the J end lost 0 bases, and 16 bases lay between the germline ends. The CDR3 is 17 amino acids. CDR3 sequence: CASSPGRTIATNEKLFF. CDR3 coding DNA: TGCGCCAGCAGCCCAGGGCGGACCATTGCAACTAATGAAAAACTGTTTTTT.

The rearrangement links TRBV10-1 to TRBJ2-3, with D possibly being TRBD2 (5 bases). CDR1 and CDR2 from the germline V gene are WNHNN and SYGVQD (reference sequence). The CDR3 is 13 residues long. V lost 4 bases, J lost 6 bases, and 11 bases lay in between. The CDR3 spells CASSGSELDTQYF. The CDR3 coding sequence is TGCGCCAGCAGTGGTAGCGAGTTGGATACGCAGTATTTT.